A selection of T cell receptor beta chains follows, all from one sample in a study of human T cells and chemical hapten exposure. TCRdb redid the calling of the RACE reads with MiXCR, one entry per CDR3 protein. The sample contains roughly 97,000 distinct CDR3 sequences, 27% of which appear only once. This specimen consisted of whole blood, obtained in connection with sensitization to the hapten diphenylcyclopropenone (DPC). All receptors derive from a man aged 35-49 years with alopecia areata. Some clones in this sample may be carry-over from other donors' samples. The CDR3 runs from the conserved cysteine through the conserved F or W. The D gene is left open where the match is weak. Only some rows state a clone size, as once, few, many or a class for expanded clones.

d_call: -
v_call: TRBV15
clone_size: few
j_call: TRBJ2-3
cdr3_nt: TGTGCCACCAGCAGAGCTGGGAATCGGGCGCAGTATTTT
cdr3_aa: CATSRAGNRAQYF

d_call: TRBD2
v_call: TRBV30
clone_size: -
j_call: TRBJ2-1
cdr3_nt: TGTGCCTGGGGACTGGGTAGCGGGAGAAATGAGCAGTTCTTC
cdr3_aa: CAWGLGSGRNEQFF

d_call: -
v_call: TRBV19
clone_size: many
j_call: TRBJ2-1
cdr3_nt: TGTGCCAGTAAGCGGGCCCTATACAATGAGCAGTTCTTC
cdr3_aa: CASKRALYNEQFF

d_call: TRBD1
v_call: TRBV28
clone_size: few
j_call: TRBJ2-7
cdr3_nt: TGTGCCACCTCGACAGGGGACTTCCACGAGCAGTACTTC
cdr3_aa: CATSTGDFHEQYF

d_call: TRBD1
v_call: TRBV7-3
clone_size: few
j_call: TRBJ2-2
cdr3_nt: TGTGCCAGCATTCCACCGGGACAGAAGAGCGACGGGGAGCTGTTTTTT
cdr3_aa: CASIPPGQKSDGELFF

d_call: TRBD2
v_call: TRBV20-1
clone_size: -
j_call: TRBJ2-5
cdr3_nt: TGCAGTGCTAGAGATAAAGGGGCCGGGACTAGGAACTTC
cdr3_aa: CSARDKGAGTRNF

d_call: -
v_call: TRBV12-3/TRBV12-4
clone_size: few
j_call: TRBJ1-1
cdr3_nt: TGTGCCAGCAGTTTGGGGTTGAACACTGAAGCTTTCTTT
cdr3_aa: CASSLGLNTEAFF

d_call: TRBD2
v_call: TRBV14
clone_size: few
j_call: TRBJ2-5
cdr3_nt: TGTGCCAGCAGCCAAGTTACTGGGACTAGCGGGAGAGAGACCCAGTACTTC
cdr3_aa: CASSQVTGTSGRETQYF

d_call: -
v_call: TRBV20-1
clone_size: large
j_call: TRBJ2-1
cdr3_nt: TGCAGTGCTAGCGGCGGGACCGTATACAATGAGCAGTTCTTC
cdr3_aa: CSASGGTVYNEQFF

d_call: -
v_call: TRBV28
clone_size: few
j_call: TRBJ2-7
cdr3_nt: TGTGCCAGCAGTTTCTCCCGACTAGGCATGGGACAGTACTTC
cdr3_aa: CASSFSRLGMGQYF

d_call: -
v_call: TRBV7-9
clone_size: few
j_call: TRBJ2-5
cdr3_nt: TGTGCCAGCAGCTTAGGGGCCGGGGGCATGGAGACCCAGTACTTC
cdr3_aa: CASSLGAGGMETQYF

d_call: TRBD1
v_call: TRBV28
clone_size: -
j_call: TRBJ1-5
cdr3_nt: TGTGCCAGCAGCTCCGGGACAGGGGTCCCTCAGCCCCAGCATTTT
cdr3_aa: CASSSGTGVPQPQHF

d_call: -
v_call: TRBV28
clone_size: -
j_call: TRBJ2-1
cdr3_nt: TGTGCCAGCAGTTTATATCGCGGCCGGGGCGCATCCTACAATGAGCAGTTCTTC
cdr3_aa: CASSLYRGRGASYNEQFF

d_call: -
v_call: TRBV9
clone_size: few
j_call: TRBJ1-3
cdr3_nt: TGTGCCAGCAGCGTAGCCGGACGTGGGGGAATTTCTGGAAACACCATATATTTT
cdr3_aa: CASSVAGRGGISGNTIYF

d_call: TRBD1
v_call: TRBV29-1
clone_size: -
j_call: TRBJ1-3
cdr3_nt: TGCAGCGTAACCGGGACAGGGGTCGGAAACACCATATATTTT
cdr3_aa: CSVTGTGVGNTIYF

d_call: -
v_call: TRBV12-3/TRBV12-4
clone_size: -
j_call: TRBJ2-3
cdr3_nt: TGTGCCAGCAGTTTAGCAAGCCCCACAGATACGCAGTATTTT
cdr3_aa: CASSLASPTDTQYF

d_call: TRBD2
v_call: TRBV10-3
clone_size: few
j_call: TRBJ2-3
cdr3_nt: TGTGCCATCAGCGGTAGCGGGAGGGGGACAGATACGCAGTATTTT
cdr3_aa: CAISGSGRGTDTQYF

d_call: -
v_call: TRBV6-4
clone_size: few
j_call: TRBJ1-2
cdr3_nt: TGTGCCAGCAAGGACTCCCACCAGGGGAACTATGGCTACACCTTC
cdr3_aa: CASKDSHQGNYGYTF

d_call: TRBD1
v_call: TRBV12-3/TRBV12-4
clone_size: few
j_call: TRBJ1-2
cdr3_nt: TGTGCCAGCAGTTTATCAAAGGGGGCAGGGTATGGCTACACCTTC
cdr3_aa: CASSLSKGAGYGYTF

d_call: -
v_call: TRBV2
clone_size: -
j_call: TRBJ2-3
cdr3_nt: TGTGCCAGCTGTTGGGACGGACGGAGGGTGGATACGCAGTATTTT
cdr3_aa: CASCWDGRRVDTQYF

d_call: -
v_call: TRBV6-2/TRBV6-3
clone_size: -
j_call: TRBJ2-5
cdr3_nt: TGTGCCAGCATGAGGAGTGAGACCCAGTACTTC
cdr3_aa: CASMRSETQYF

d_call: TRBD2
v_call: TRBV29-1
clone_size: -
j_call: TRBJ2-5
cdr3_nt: TGCAGCGTTTCCTCTAGCGGCGGAGCTCTGGAGACCCAGTACTTC
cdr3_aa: CSVSSSGGALETQYF

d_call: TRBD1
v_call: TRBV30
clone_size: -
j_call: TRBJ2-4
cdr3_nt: TGTGCCTGGAGTGTAGGGACAGGGGCGGGAAACATTCAGTACTTC
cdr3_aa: CAWSVGTGAGNIQYF

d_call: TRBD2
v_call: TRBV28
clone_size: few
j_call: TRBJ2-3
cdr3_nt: TGTGCCAGCAGTGTAGCGGGCTCGAGCACAGATACGCAGTATTTT
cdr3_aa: CASSVAGSSTDTQYF

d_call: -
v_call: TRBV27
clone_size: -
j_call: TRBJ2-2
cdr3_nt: TGTGCCAGCAGCCTTAGGGGGGGTTACACCGGGGAGCTGTTTTTT
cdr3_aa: CASSLRGGYTGELFF

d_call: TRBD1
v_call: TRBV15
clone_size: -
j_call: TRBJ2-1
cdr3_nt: TGTGCCACCAGCAGAGATGGACAGGGCGGGCAGTTCTTC
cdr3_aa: CATSRDGQGGQFF

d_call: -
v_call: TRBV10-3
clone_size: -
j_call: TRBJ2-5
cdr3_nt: TGTGCCATCGGTTTTGCGGGTCAAGAGACCCAGTACTTC
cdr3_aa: CAIGFAGQETQYF

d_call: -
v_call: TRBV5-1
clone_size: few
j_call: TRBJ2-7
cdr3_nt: TGCGCCAGCAGCCCCGAGGGCCGAACCTACGAGCAGTACTTC
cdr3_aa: CASSPEGRTYEQYF

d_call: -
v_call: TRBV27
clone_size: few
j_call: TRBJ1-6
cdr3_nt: TGTGCCAGCAGTTCCCCAAGCCGGGTTTCGACACCCCTCCACTTT
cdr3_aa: CASSSPSRVSTPLHF

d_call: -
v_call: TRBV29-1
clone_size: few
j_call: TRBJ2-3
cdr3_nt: TGCAGCGTTGAAGATCTGGCAGATACGCAGTATTTT
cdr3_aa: CSVEDLADTQYF

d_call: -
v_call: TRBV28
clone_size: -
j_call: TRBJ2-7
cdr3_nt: TGTGCCAGCAGTTTTGGTTGGGAGCAGTACTTC
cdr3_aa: CASSFGWEQYF

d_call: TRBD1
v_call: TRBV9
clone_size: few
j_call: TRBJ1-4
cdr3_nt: TGTGCCAGCAGCCTGACAGGGGTCACTAATGAAAAACTGTTTTTT
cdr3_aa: CASSLTGVTNEKLFF

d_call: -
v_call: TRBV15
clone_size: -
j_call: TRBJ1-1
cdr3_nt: TGTGCCACCAGCAGAGGGTACAGCGCTGAAGCTTTCTTT
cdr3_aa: CATSRGYSAEAFF

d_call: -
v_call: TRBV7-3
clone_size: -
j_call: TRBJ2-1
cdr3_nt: TGTGCCAGCAGCTTATCAGGGAGCGATGAGCAGTTCTTC
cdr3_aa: CASSLSGSDEQFF

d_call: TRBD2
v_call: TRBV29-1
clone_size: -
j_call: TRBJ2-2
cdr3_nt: TGCAGCGTCGCAAGACTAGCGGGGGCCGGGGAGCTGTTTTTT
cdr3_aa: CSVARLAGAGELFF

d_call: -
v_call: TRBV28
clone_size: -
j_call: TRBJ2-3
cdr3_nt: TGTGCCAGCACCACGGGACTCAAAGCGGGCACAGATACGCAGTATTTT
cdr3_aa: CASTTGLKAGTDTQYF

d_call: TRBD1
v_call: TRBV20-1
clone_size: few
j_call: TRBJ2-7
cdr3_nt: TGCAGTGCTCTTACAGGGGGCGGCACCTACGAGCAGTACTTC
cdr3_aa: CSALTGGGTYEQYF

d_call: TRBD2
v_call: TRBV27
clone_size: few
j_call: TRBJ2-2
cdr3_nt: TGTGCCAGCAGTTTTAAGGGGAGCGGGAACGGGGAGCTGTTTTTT
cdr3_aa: CASSFKGSGNGELFF

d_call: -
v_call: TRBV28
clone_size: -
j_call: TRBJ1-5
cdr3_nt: TGTGCCAGCAGGACAAGGCTGAATCAGCCCCAGCATTTT
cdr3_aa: CASRTRLNQPQHF

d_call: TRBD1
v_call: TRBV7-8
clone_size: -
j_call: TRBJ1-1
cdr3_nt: TGTGCCAGCAGCGCTCACACAGGGGGGAACACTGAAGCTTTCTTT
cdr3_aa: CASSAHTGGNTEAFF

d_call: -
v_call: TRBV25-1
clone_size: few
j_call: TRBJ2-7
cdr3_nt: TGTGCCACAGGGGGGGCAGGGGGGATGGAGCAGTACTTC
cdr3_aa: CATGGAGGMEQYF

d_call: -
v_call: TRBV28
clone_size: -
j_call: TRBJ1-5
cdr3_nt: TGTGCCAGCAGTCCCGGGAAGAGCAATCAGCCCCAGCATTTT
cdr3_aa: CASSPGKSNQPQHF

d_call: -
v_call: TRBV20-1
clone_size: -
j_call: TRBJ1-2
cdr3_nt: TGCAGTGCTAGAGAGGTGGGCCGCTACACCTTC
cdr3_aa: CSAREVGRYTF

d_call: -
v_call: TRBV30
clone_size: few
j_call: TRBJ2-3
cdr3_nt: TGTGCCTGGAGTCGAAAGGAGGGTGAGCCGGATACGCAGTATTTT
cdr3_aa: CAWSRKEGEPDTQYF

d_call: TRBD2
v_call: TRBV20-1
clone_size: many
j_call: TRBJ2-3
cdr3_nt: TGCAGTGCTAGAGACCAAGGAGGGGTGGGAGGGTCCACAGATACGCAGTATTTT
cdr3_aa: CSARDQGGVGGSTDTQYF

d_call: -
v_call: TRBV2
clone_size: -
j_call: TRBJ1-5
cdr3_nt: TGTGCCAGCAAGGCGATCTCTCAGCCCCAGCATTTT
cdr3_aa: CASKAISQPQHF

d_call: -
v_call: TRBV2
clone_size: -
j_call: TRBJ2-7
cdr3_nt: TGTGCCAGCAGCGCCCGGGACCTCCACGAGCAGTACTTC
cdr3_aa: CASSARDLHEQYF

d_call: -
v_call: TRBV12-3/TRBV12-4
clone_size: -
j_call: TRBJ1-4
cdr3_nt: TGTGCCAGCAGATCGACCGGGACAACTAATGAAAAACTGTTTTTT
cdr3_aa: CASRSTGTTNEKLFF

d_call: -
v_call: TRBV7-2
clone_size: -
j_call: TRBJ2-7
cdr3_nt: TGTGCCAGCAGCTTAGGGTCTAGAGCGTACGAGCAGTACTTC
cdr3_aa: CASSLGSRAYEQYF

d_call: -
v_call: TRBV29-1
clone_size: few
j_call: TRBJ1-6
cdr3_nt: TGCAGCGTTGAATTACCGGGAGGACCCCTCCACTTT
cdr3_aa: CSVELPGGPLHF

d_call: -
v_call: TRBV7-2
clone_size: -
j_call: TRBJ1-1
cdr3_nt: TGTGCCAGCAGCTTAGAAAGGGTAGGGACTGAAGCTTTCTTT
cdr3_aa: CASSLERVGTEAFF

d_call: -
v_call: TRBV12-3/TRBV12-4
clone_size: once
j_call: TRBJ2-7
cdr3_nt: TGTGCCAGCAGATCGGACAGCGTCGGAGAGCAGTACTTC
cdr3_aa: CASRSDSVGEQYF

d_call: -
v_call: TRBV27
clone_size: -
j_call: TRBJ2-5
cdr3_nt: TGTGCCAGCAGTTTCGAGGAGACCCAGTACTTC
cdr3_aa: CASSFEETQYF

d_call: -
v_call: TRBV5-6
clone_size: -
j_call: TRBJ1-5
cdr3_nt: TGTGCCAGCAGCCAGGGACTATATAGCAATCAGCCCCAGCATTTT
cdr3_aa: CASSQGLYSNQPQHF

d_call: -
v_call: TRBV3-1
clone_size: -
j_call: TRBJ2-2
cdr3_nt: TGTGCCAGCAGCCGAGCGGTAACAGGCTCGAACACCGGGGAGCTGTTTTTT
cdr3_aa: CASSRAVTGSNTGELFF

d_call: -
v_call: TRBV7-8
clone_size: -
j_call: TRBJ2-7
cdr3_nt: TGTGCCAGCAGCTTGCCCGGGTCAGGTTGGGCCTACGAGCAGTACTTC
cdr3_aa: CASSLPGSGWAYEQYF

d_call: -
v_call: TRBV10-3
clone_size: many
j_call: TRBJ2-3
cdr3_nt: TGTGCCACCCTGGGCGAAAGCACAGATACGCAGTATTTT
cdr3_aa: CATLGESTDTQYF

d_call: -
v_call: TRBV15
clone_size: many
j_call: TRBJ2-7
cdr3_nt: TGTGCCACCAGCAGAGAGGGAGCCTACCCCGAGCAGTACTTC
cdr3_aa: CATSREGAYPEQYF

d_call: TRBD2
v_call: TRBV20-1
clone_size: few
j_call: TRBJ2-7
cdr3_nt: TGCAGTGCTTTTGGGACTAGCGGATTCTACGAGCAGTACTTC
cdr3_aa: CSAFGTSGFYEQYF

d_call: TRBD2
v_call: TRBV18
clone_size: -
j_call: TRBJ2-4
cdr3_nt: TGTGCCAGCTCACCTCTTCTAGCGGGAGCTGGGGGAAACATTCAGTACTTC
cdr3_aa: CASSPLLAGAGGNIQYF